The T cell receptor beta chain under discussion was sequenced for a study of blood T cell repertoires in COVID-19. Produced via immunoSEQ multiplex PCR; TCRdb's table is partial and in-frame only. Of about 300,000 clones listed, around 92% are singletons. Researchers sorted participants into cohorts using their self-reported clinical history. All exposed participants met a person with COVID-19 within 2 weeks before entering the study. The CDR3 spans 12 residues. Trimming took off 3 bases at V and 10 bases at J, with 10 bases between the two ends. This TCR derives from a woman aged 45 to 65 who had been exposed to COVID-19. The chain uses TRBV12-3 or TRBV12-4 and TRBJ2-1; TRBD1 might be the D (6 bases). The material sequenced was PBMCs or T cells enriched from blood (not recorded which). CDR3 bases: TGTGCCAGCAGTTTCAGGGGTGGGGAGCAGTTCTTC. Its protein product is CASSFRGGEQFF.